This T cell receptor (beta chain) was captured in a study of cytomegalovirus exposure and HLA in healthy donors. Vbeta (60) and Jbeta (13) primers were used in the PCR. The protocol was immunoSEQ multiplex PCR, while the TCRdb copy is restricted to in-frame clones and leaves out a portion. The sample has 90,000 to 100,000 clones; around 80% are singletons. Germline CDR1 and CDR2: LNHDA and SQIVND (reference sequence). This CDR3 spans 13 amino acids. The V gene lost 8 bases and the J gene lost 10 bases, with 20 bases spanning the gap. Sequencing was done on a sample of PBMCs. This TCR was recovered from a woman aged 60 to 75 in good health and CMV-seronegative. The V call is TRBV19, the J call TRBJ1-1, with a weak D call TRBD1 (5 bases). This chain's CDR3 is CASRSDGAGTAFF. DNA of the CDR3: TGTGCCAGTCGGTCGGATGGGGCCGGTACAGCTTTCTTT.